This T cell receptor (beta chain) was recorded in a study of blood T cell repertoires in COVID-19. The CDR3 is 13 amino acids. Germline V gene lookup returns CDR1 MNHEY and CDR2 SVGAGI. With 4 bases clipped from V and 8 bases from J, the junction kept 5 bases outside the gene matches. Sequencing was performed with immunoSEQ multiplex PCR; in TCRdb, only in-frame clones are kept and a portion is missing. In the table there are more than 150,000 clones, roughly 92% of which are singletons. This TCR derives from a man under 40 with COVID-19, enrolled during active disease. Input material: peripheral blood. The V call is TRBV6-5, the J call TRBJ2-1, with TRBD1 matching 7 bases. This CDR3 is CASSSTGTHEQFF. The CDR3, as DNA: TGTGCCAGCAGTTCGACAGGGACGCATGAGCAGTTCTTC.